This T cell receptor (beta chain) was found in a study of regulatory T cells in long-lasting Graves disease. Arm-PCR of CDR3 regions with iRepertoire HTBI primers generated TCR beta libraries. MiXCR, run by TCRdb on the multiplex PCR reads, gives a single entry per CDR3 protein. The sample lists about 460,000 distinct CDR3 sequences; around a fifth were seen once. The CDR3 runs 15 residues. Germline CDR1 LGHNA, CDR2 YSLEER. V lost 4 bases to trimming and J lost 10 bases; unmatched junction nucleotides: 10. Documented time point: persistent/refractory GD, antithyroid drugs over 5 years with positive TRAb. PBMC RNA was the source of the TCR library.

The sequencing here drew on peripheral blood mononuclear cells (PBMCs), taken when the disease was refractory, from a patient treated with antithyroid drugs. This receptor was taken from a female donor with Graves disease. The V call is TRBV4-3, the J call TRBJ1-1; 12 nucleotides agree with TRBD1. This CDR3 is CASSPGQGATFGAFF. The CDR3 nucleotides read TGCGCCAGCAGCCCGGGACAGGGGGCGACGTTCGGAGCTTTCTTT.